These T cell receptor beta chains were read from a single sample in a study of blood T cell repertoires in COVID-19. Measured with immunoSEQ multiplex PCR; TCRdb has only the in-frame clones, and not every one. The table shows around 230,000 clones, with around 85% occurring only once. Sequenced material: peripheral blood. Receptors originate from a man between 35 and 55 years old with acute or convalescent COVID-19. Each CDR3 is given with its conserved first and last residue. D genes are given only for firm matches. Where a row states a size, it is once, few, many or the class of an expanded clone; other rows omit it.

cdr3_nt | cdr3_aa | v_call | cdr3_length | d_call | clone_size | j_call
TGTGCCATCAGAGCTCCCCTTCGGGGGAGCATTCAGTACTTC | CAIRAPLRGSIQYF | TRBV10-3 | 14 | . | . | TRBJ2-4
TGTGCCAGCAGTCCCTTGGGCGGGAGAGGGGAAGAGACCCAGTACTTC | CASSPLGGRGEETQYF | TRBV27 | 16 | TRBD2 | . | TRBJ2-5
TGTGCCAGCAGAGGTAATCCGACTAGCTCCTACGAGCAGTACTTC | CASRGNPTSSYEQYF | TRBV2 | 15 | . | few | TRBJ2-7
TGTGCCAGCAGGAGCGCGACCTACAATGAGCAGTTCTTC | CASRSATYNEQFF | TRBV7-2 | 13 | . | . | TRBJ2-1
TGTGCCAGCAGTTTTTGGTCCCAAGGAGGAGCTTTCTTT | CASSFWSQGGAFF | TRBV27 | 13 | . | . | TRBJ1-1
TGTGCCAGCAGCCAAGGAGGGACAGGGAATCAGCCCCAGCATTTT | CASSQGGTGNQPQHF | TRBV3-1/TRBV3-2 | 15 | TRBD1 | . | TRBJ1-5
TGTGCCAGCAGCCGCTCGAGCGGGCCTTCCTACGAGCAGTACTTC | CASSRSSGPSYEQYF | TRBV14 | 15 | . | . | TRBJ2-7
TGCGCCAGCAGTGGGGGACTTTTCGGAGGGGAGCTGTTTTTT | CASSGGLFGGELFF | TRBV10-1 | 14 | . | . | TRBJ2-2
TGTGCCAGCAGCCCACCAGGTAGCACAGATACGCAGTATTTT | CASSPPGSTDTQYF | TRBV3-1/TRBV3-2 | 14 | . | . | TRBJ2-3
TGCAGCGTCGCGGGGACAGGGGGACTTGGCAATCAGCCCCAGCATTTT | CSVAGTGGLGNQPQHF | TRBV29-1 | 16 | TRBD1 | . | TRBJ1-5
TGTGCCAGTCAGGGGGAACCTAACTATGGCTACACCTTC | CASQGEPNYGYTF | TRBV28 | 13 | TRBD1 | . | TRBJ1-2
TGTGCCAGCAGTGAAGGGGCCCATAGCAATCAGCCCCAGCATTTT | CASSEGAHSNQPQHF | TRBV6-1 | 15 | . | . | TRBJ1-5
TGTGCCAGCAGCCCGCCTCGGGCTAGCGGGGACCAAGAGACCCAGTACTTC | CASSPPRASGDQETQYF | TRBV7-2 | 17 | TRBD2 | . | TRBJ2-5
TGCAGCGTTTCGGGACAGGGGCCCCGCTACGAGCAGTACTTC | CSVSGQGPRYEQYF | TRBV29-1 | 14 | TRBD1 | . | TRBJ2-7
TGTGCCAGCAGCTTAGCGCCAGGGGGCATTGGGACTGAAGCTTTCTTT | CASSLAPGGIGTEAFF | TRBV7-6 | 16 | TRBD1 | . | TRBJ1-1
TGTGCCAGCAGCTTAGAGAGGGGGGGTCAGCCCCAGCATTTT | CASSLERGGQPQHF | TRBV7-2 | 14 | . | . | TRBJ1-5
TGTGCCAGCAGTCCCGACAGGTACTATGGCTACACCTTC | CASSPDRYYGYTF | TRBV28 | 13 | . | once | TRBJ1-2
TGTGCCAGCAGCATGCCGACCCAGGGGGCATGCAATCAGCCCCAGCATTTT | CASSMPTQGACNQPQHF | TRBV7-3 | 17 | TRBD1 | . | TRBJ1-5
TGTGCCACCCTAGCGGGAGCGGTACCCTACGAGCAGTACTTC | CATLAGAVPYEQYF | TRBV28 | 14 | TRBD2 | . | TRBJ2-7
TGTGCCAGCAGCCCTGTGCTTTCTAGCGGGACCAGGGCTGAGCAGTTCTTC | CASSPVLSSGTRAEQFF | TRBV3-1/TRBV3-2 | 17 | TRBD2 | . | TRBJ2-1
TGCGCCAGCAGCTTGGCCGGGCACGCACAGGCCACAGATACGCAGTATTTT | CASSLAGHAQATDTQYF | TRBV5-1 | 17 | . | . | TRBJ2-3
TGTGCCAGCAGCTTTCGGGGCGGGGGGTCAGATACGCAGTATTTT | CASSFRGGGSDTQYF | TRBV5-5 | 15 | TRBD2 | once | TRBJ2-3
TGTGCAAGTCGCTTAGTGCCGGTCTGGAGAGGTTACGAGCAGTACTTC | CASRLVPVWRGYEQYF | TRBV12-2 | 16 | . | . | TRBJ2-7
TGTGCCAGCAGTAGTTCCGGGACACTCTCAAACTTAACCTACGAGCAGTACTTC | CASSSSGTLSNLTYEQYF | TRBV28 | 18 | . | . | TRBJ2-7
TGTGCCAGCAGCCCTAGGATAGGCGGTTCCTACAATGAGCAGTTCTTC | CASSPRIGGSYNEQFF | TRBV7-9 | 16 | . | . | TRBJ2-1
TGTGCCAGCATTACTCCGGACAGAAGCAATCAGCCCCAGCATTTT | CASITPDRSNQPQHF | TRBV6-5 | 15 | . | . | TRBJ1-5
TGTGCCAGCAGTTATCAGTCAGATACGCAGTATTTT | CASSYQSDTQYF | TRBV27 | 12 | . | . | TRBJ2-3
TGTGCCAGCAGCCAAAGCCAACTTTCAGGGACCTATAATTCACCCCTCCACTTT | CASSQSQLSGTYNSPLHF | TRBV3-1/TRBV3-2 | 18 | . | . | TRBJ1-6
TGTGCCAGCAGTCCTTCGGGGAATCAGCCCCAGCATTTT | CASSPSGNQPQHF | TRBV12-3/TRBV12-4 | 13 | . | . | TRBJ1-5
TGTGCCTGGTGTGCGGGGCGGGGTAAAAATGAGCAGTTCTTC | CAWCAGRGKNEQFF | TRBV30 | 14 | . | . | TRBJ2-1
TGTGCCAGTAGTATGGACAGGGACACTGAAGCTTTCTTT | CASSMDRDTEAFF | TRBV19 | 13 | TRBD1 | . | TRBJ1-1
TGTGCCAGCAGCTTAGGTTCAGGAGGGAGCTACGAGCAGTACTTC | CASSLGSGGSYEQYF | TRBV11-2 | 15 | . | . | TRBJ2-7